One and the same sample provided the 20 T cell receptor beta chains below, sequenced in a study of T cells in pancreatic ductal adenocarcinoma. TCRdb's copy holds only in-frame clones and misses some; the assay was immunoSEQ multiplex PCR. Of over 90,000 clones in the sample, roughly 96% are singletons; the top ten hold 2.5% to 3.5%. The selected patients with pancreatic ductal adenocarcinoma had surgery but no neoadjuvant therapy. The sample comprised PBMCs. These TCRs come from a human donor with pancreatic ductal adenocarcinoma.

The chain uses TRBV5-1 and TRBJ2-7, with D perhaps matching TRBD2 (6 bases). CDR3 length equals 13 residues. Trimming took 2 bases from V and 3 from J, leaving 9 bases between them. Germline CDR1 reads SGHRS; CDR2 reads YFSETQ. In DNA form, the CDR3 reads TGCGCCAGCAGCTTTAGCGGCTTCTACGAGCAGTACTTC. Protein product: CASSFSGFYEQYF.

The chain links TRBV18 to TRBJ2-4, with 9 bases fitting TRBD2. The germline V gene has CDR1 KGHSH and CDR2 LQKENI. The trim removed 4 bases at V and 0 bases at J, leaving 7 bases unmatched. CDR3 length: 17 residues. As DNA, the CDR3 is TGTGCCAGCTCACTGGTTAGCGGGGGACTAGCCAAAAACATTCAGTACTTC. It specifies CASSLVSGGLAKNIQYF.

V and J are TRBV29-1 and TRBJ2-5; D remains unclear. The CDR3 length is 14 residues. Trimming took 1 base from V and 5 from J, leaving 14 bases between them. Germline loops: CDR1 SQVTM, CDR2 ANQGSEA. This CDR3 is CSVEGVAPGETQYF. The CDR3 DNA follows: TGCAGCGTTGAAGGAGTAGCCCCTGGGGAGACCCAGTACTTC. Based on the CDR3 plus reference TRBV29-1 and TRBJ2-5, the full variable domain is SAVISQKPSRDICQRGTSLTIQCQVDSQVTMMFWYRQQPGQSLTLIATANQGSEATYESGFVIDKFPISRPNLTFSTLTVSNMSPEDSSIYLCSVEGVAPGETQYFGPGTRLLVL.

This chain connects TRBV7-9 to TRBJ2-5; TRBD1 agrees at 9 bases. This CDR3 contains 13 residues. Germline assignment: CDR1 SEHNR and CDR2 FQNEAQ (reference sequence). With 5 bases clipped from V and 5 bases from J, the junction kept 3 bases outside the gene matches. CDR3 in amino acids: CASSKQGAETQYF. The CDR3 coding sequence is TGTGCCAGCAGCAAACAGGGGGCGGAGACCCAGTACTTC.

The V and J genes are TRBV5-1 and TRBJ2-5; D possibly corresponds to TRBD1 (6 bases). There are 14 residues in the CDR3. The V gene lost 6 bases and the J gene lost 2 bases, with 14 bases spanning the gap. CDR1 and CDR2 (germline): SGHRS, YFSETQ. CDR3 in amino acids: CASTDFTGQETQYF. CDR3 DNA sequence: TGCGCCAGCACCGATTTTACAGGGCAAGAGACCCAGTACTTC.

The genes are TRBV4-3 and TRBJ2-5; TRBD1 might be the D (5 bases). V was shortened by 1 base and J by 4 bases, with 10 bases between the two germline ends. In germline, CDR1 is LGHNA, CDR2 YSLEER. The CDR3 is 14 residues long. CDR3 protein: CASSQGQGSETQYF. In DNA, the CDR3 is TGCGCCAGCAGCCAAGGTCAGGGATCAGAGACCCAGTACTTC.

The chain carries TRBV28 and TRBJ2-5; D possibly corresponds to TRBD2 (6 bases). The V gene's germline CDR1 is MDHEN and CDR2 SYDVKM. With 7 bases removed from V and 3 bases from J, the gap between germline ends came to 15 bases. This CDR3 has 14 residues. The DNA of the CDR3 is TGTGCCAGCACCCCGCGCGGGATGGAAGAGACCCAGTACTTC. Amino acids: CASTPRGMEETQYF. Combining the CDR3 with reference TRBV28 and TRBJ2-5 gives the whole variable domain DVKVTQSSRYLVKRTGEKVFLECVQDMDHENMFWYRQDPGLGLRLIYFSYDVKMKEKGDIPEGYSVSREKKERFSLILESASTNQTSMYLCASTPRGMEETQYFGPGTRLLVL.

This chain links TRBV6-1 with TRBJ2-7; D is perhaps TRBD1 (5 bases). Per the germline V gene, CDR1 is MNHNS and CDR2 is SASEGT. The CDR3 sequence is 14 residues long. Trimming took off 1 base at V and 4 bases at J, with 11 bases between the two ends. CDR3 nucleotide sequence: TGTGCCAGCAGTGAAGGTCCAGGGCGGTACGAGCAGTACTTC. As protein: CASSEGPGRYEQYF.

V is TRBV30 and J is TRBJ1-1; a possible D gene is TRBD1 (6 bases). The CDR3 covers 13 residues. V shed 3 bases and J shed 3 bases, with 11 bases lying between them. Per germline, CDR1 GTSNPN and CDR2 SVGIG (reference sequence). In DNA, the CDR3 is TGTGCCTGGAGCACGCAGGGGTACACTGAAGCTTTCTTT. As protein: CAWSTQGYTEAFF.

This chain joins TRBV29-1 and TRBJ1-5, with TRBD1 as a possible D gene (5 bases). The CDR3 is 13 amino acids. From germline, CDR1 is SQVTM and CDR2 ANQGSEA. V lost 4 bases and J 1 base, leaving 8 bases between the germline ends. The CDR3 DNA follows: TGCAGCGTTGGATCAGGGAGCAATCAGCCCCAGCATTTT. Translation: CSVGSGSNQPQHF.

This sequence joins TRBV2 and TRBJ2-6; D remains ambiguous. The CDR3 spans 15 residues. V lost 4 bases and J 0 bases, leaving 7 bases between the germline ends. Per the germline V gene, CDR1 is SNHLY and CDR2 is FYNNEI. The CDR3 is CASSARFSGANVLTF. The CDR3, as DNA: TGTGCCAGCAGTGCCCGGTTCTCTGGGGCCAACGTCCTGACTTTC.

This chain links TRBV7-9 with TRBJ1-4; 12 bases line up with TRBD1. Per germline, CDR1 SEHNR and CDR2 FQNEAQ (reference sequence). The CDR3 runs to 14 residues. The V segment lost 5 bases and the J segment 8 bases; nucleotides outside the gene matches: 3. This CDR3 reads CASSAGTGGEKLFF. The CDR3 DNA sequence: TGTGCCAGCAGCGCAGGGACAGGGGGCGAAAAACTGTTTTTT.

This sequence joins TRBV19 and TRBJ2-2; a weak D match, TRBD1 (5 bases). The CDR3 is made up of 14 amino acids. V dropped 3 bases and J dropped 5 bases, with 10 bases sitting between them. Germline CDR1 is LNHDA and CDR2 is SQIVND (reference sequence). The CDR3: CASSILRGTGELFF. Here the CDR3 DNA reads TGTGCCAGTAGTATCCTAAGGGGAACCGGGGAGCTGTTTTTT.

The chain is built from TRBV6-1 and TRBJ2-3; 8 bases fit TRBD1. V shed 10 bases, J shed 1 base, and the junction held 7 bases outside the gene matches. The CDR3 has 14 amino acids. Germline V gene sequence: CDR1 MNHNS, CDR2 SASEGT. Written as DNA, the CDR3 is TGTGCCACCATCGACAGGGGCGGCACAGATACGCAGTATTTT. Amino acids: CATIDRGGTDTQYF.

On this clone: One end of the junction is discordant with germline, which a read error may explain. The J gene is TRBJ2-7, the V gene TRBV5-1; a weak D match, TRBD1 (5 bases). The CDR3 spans 12 residues. Germline values: CDR1 SGHRS, CDR2 YFSETQ. The CDR3 loop reads CASSSTGFEQYF. CDR3 coding DNA: TGTGCCAGCAGCTCAACAGGTTTTGAGCAGTACTTC.

This clone was counted only a few times. CDR3 sequence (DNA): TGCAGCGGTAGGGGAGGTCAGCCCCAGCATTTT. Protein product: CSGRGGQPQHF. The chain combines TRBV29-1 with TRBJ1-5, with D possibly TRBD1 on 5 matching bases. This CDR3 spans 11 amino acids. The V gene lost 7 bases and the J gene lost 6 bases, with 10 bases spanning the gap. Germline loops: CDR1 SQVTM, CDR2 ANQGSEA.

The chain recombines TRBV7-2 with TRBJ2-5; the D gene is possibly TRBD1 (6 bases). The CDR3 is made up of 15 amino acids. Trimming left V 4 bases short and J 7 bases short, with 19 bases between. In germline, CDR1 is SGHTA, CDR2 FQGNSA. The CDR3 sequence: CASSSFQTGFMTQYF. The DNA of the CDR3 is TGTGCCAGCAGCTCCTTTCAAACAGGGTTCATGACCCAGTACTTC.

The V and J genes are TRBV9 and TRBJ1-2; D is undetermined. There are 12 residues in the CDR3. V lost 1 base, J lost 5 bases, and 6 bases lay in between. The germline CDR1 and CDR2 sequences are SGDLS and YYNGEE. The CDR3 reads CASSVRAYGYTF. CDR3 nucleotide sequence: TGTGCCAGCAGCGTAAGAGCATATGGCTACACCTTC.

The V gene is TRBV10-2, the J gene TRBJ2-7; D call uncertain. V lost 0 bases and J 0 bases, leaving 12 bases between the germline ends. Germline V gene lookup returns CDR1 WSHSY and CDR2 SAAADI. CDR3 length: 16 residues. The CDR3 bases are TGCGCCAGCAGTGAGTCAATATCCTCCCCCTCCTACGAGCAGTACTTC. This codes for CASSESISSPSYEQYF.

V usage is TRBV11-2 and J usage is TRBJ2-7; 9 bases are shared with TRBD1. The CDR3 has 14 residues. Germline CDR1 and CDR2: SGHAT and FQNNGV. Trimming at V came to 4 bases and at J to 1 base, leaving 2 bases not matched to a gene. The CDR3 bases are TGTGCCAGCAGCTCGGGGACAGGGTCCTACGAGCAGTACTTC. This encodes CASSSGTGSYEQYF.